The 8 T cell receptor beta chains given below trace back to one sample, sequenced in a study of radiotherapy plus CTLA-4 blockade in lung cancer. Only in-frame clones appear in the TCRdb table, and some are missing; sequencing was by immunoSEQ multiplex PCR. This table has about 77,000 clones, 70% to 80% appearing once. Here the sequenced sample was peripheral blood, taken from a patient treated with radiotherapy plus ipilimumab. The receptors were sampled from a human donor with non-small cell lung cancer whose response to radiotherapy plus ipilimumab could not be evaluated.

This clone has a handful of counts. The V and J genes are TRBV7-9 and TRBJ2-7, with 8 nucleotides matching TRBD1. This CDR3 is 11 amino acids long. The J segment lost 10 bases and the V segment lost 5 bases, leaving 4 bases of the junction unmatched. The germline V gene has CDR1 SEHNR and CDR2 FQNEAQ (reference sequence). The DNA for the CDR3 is TGTGCCAGCAGCACCGACAGGGGCCAGTACTTC. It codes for CASSTDRGQYF.

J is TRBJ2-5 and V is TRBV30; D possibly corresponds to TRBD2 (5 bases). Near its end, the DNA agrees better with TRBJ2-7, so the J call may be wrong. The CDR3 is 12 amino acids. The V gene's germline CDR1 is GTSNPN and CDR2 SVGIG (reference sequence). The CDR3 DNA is TGTGCCTGGAGTGTACTAGTTTACGAGCAGTACTTC. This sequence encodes CAWSVLVYEQYF.

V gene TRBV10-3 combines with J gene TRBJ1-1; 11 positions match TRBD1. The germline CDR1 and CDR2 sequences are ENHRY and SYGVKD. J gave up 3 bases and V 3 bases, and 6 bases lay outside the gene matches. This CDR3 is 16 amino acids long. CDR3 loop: CAISDPGTGGDTEAFF. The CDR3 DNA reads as TGTGCCATCAGTGATCCCGGGACAGGGGGGGACACTGAAGCTTTCTTT.

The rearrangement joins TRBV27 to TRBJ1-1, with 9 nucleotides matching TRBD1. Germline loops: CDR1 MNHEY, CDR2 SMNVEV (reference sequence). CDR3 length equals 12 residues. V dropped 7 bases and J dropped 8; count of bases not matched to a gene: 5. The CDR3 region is CASTPGTGEAFF. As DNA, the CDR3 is TGTGCCAGCACCCCCGGGACAGGGGAAGCTTTCTTT.

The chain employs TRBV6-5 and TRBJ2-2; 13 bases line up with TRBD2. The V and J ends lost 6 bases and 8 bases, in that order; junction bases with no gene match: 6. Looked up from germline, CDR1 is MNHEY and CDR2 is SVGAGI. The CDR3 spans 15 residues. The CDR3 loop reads CASRRRTSGGGELFF. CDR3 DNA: TGTGCCAGCAGGAGGAGGACTAGCGGGGGAGGGGAGCTGTTTTTT.

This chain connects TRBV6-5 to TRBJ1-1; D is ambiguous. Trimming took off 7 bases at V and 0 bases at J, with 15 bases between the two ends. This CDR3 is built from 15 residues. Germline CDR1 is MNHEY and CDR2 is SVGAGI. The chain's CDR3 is CASKGSGWVNTEAFF. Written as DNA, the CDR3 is TGTGCCAGCAAGGGTTCGGGATGGGTGAACACTGAAGCTTTCTTT.

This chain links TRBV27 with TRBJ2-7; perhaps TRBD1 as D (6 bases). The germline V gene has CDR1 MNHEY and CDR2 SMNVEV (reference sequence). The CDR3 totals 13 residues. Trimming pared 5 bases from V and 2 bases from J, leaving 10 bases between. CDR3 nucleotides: TGTGCCAGCAGTATCCGGGACACCTACGAGCAGTACTTC. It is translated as CASSIRDTYEQYF.

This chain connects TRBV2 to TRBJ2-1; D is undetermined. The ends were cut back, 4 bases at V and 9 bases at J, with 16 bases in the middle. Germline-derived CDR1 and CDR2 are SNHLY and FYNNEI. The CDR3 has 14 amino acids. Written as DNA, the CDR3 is TGTGCCAGCAGTGTTCCGGGTCTAAGAGGTGAGCAGTTCTTC. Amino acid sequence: CASSVPGLRGEQFF. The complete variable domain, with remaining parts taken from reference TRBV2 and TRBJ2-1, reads EPEVTQTPSHQVTQMGQEVILRCVPISNHLYFYWYRQILGQKVEFLVSFYNNEISEKSEIFDDQFSVERPDGSNFTLKIRSTKLEDSAMYFCASSVPGLRGEQFFGPGTRLTVL.